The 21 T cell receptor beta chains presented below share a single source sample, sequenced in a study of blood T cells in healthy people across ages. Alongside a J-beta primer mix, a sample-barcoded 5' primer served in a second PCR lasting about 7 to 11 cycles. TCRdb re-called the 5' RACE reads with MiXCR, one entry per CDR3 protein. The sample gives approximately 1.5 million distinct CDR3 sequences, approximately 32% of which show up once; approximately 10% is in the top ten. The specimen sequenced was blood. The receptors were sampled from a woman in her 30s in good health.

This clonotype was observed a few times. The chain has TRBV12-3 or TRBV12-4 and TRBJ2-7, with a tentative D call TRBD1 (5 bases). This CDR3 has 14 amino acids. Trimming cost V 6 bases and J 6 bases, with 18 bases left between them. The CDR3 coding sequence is TGTGCCAGCAGCCGAGCGTCCAGGGCGCTCGAGCAGTACTTC. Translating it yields CASSRASRALEQYF.

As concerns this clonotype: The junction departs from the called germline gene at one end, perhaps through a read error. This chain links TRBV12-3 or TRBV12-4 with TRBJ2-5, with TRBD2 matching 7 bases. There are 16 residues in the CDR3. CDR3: CAGSGPLAAFQETQYF. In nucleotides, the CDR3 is TGTGCCGGCAGTGGACCCCTAGCGGCCTTCCAAGAGACCCAGTACTTC.

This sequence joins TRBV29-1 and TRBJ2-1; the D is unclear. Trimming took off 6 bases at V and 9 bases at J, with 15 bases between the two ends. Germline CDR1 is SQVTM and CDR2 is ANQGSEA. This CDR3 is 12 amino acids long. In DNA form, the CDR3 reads TGCAGCGTCTCTTTACGGTCCCCTGAGCAGTTCTTC. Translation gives CSVSLRSPEQFF.

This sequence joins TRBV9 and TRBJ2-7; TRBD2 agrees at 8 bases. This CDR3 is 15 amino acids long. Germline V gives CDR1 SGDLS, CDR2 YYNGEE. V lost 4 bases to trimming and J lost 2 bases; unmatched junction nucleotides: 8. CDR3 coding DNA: TGTGCCAGCAGCTCCGAGAGCGGGGGACCCTACGAGCAGTACTTC. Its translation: CASSSESGGPYEQYF.

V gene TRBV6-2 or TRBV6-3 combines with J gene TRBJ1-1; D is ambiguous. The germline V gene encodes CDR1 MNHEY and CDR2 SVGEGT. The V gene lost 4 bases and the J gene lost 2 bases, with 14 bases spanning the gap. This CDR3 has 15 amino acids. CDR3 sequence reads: CASSSQWGRNTEAFF. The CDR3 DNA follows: TGTGCCAGCAGTTCCCAGTGGGGTAGAAACACTGAAGCTTTCTTT.

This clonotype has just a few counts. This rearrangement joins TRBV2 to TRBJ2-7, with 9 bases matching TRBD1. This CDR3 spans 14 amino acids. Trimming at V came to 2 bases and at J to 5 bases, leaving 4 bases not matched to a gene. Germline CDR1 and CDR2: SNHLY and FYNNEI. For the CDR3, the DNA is TGTGCCAGCAGTGAACCCCGGACAGGGGACGAGCAGTACTTC. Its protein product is CASSEPRTGDEQYF.

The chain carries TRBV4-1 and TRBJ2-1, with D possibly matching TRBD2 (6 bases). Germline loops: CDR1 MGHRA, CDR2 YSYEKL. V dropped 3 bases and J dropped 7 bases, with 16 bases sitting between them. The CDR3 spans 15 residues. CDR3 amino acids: CASSQPGRRANEQFF. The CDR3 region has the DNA TGCGCCAGCAGCCAGCCCGGGCGGAGGGCAAATGAGCAGTTCTTC.

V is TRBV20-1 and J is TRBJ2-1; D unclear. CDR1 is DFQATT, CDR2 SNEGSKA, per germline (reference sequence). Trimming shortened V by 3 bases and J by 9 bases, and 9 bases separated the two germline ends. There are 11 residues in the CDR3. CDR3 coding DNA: TGCAGTGCTAGTTTAAGTCGTGAGCAGTTCTTC. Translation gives CSASLSREQFF.

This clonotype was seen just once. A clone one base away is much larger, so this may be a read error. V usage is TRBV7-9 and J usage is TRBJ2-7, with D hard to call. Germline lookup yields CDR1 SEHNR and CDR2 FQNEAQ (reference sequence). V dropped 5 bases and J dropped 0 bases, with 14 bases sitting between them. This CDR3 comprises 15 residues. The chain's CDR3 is CASSIESDDSYEQYF. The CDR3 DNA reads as TGTGCCAGCAGCATAGAGTCAGACGACTCCTACGAGCAGTACTTC.

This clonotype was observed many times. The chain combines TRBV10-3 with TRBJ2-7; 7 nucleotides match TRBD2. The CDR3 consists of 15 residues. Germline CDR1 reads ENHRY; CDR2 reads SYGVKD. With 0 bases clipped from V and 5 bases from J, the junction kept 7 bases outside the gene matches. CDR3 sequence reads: CAISESGGSSDEQYF. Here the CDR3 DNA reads TGTGCCATCAGTGAGTCGGGGGGGAGTAGCGACGAGCAGTACTTC.

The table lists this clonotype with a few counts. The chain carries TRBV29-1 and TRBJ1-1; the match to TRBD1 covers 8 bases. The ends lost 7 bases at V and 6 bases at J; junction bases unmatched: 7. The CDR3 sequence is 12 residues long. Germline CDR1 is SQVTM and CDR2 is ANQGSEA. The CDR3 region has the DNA TGCAGCGCTCGAGGACAGGGTCCTGAAGCTTTCTTT. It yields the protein CSARGQGPEAFF.

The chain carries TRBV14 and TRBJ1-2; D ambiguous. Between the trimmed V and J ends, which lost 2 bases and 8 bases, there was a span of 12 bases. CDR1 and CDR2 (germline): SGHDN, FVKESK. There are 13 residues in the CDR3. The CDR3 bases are TGTGCCAGCAGCCAACTGTCTTCTGCCGGCTACACCTTC. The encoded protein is CASSQLSSAGYTF.

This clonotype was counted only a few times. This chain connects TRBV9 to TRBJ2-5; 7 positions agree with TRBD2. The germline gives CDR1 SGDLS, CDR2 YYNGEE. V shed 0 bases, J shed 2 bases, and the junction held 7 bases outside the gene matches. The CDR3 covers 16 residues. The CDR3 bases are TGTGCCAGCAGCGTAGAAGGGACTACACCTCAAGAGACCCAGTACTTC. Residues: CASSVEGTTPQETQYF.

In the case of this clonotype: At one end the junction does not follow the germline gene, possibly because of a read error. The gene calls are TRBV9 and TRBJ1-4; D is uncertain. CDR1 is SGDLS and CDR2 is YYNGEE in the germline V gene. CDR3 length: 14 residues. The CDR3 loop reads CAGSVSARNEKLFF. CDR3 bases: TGTGCCGGCAGCGTATCTGCAAGGAATGAAAAACTGTTTTTT.

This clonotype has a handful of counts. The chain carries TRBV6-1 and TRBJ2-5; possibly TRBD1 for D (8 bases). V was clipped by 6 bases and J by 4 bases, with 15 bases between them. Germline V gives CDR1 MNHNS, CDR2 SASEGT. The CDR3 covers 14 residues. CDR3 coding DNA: TGTGCCAGCAGAGACAGGGGCGGGGGAGAGACCCAGTACTTC. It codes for CASRDRGGGETQYF.

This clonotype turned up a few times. The CDR3 spells CSATGLAGLETQYF. The CDR3 region has the DNA TGCAGTGCTACTGGACTAGCGGGACTTGAGACCCAGTACTTC. This chain connects TRBV20-1 to TRBJ2-5; the match to TRBD2 covers 12 bases. V was clipped by 4 bases and J by 5 bases; unmatched bases: 5. The length of the CDR3 is 14 residues. Germline V gene lookup returns CDR1 DFQATT and CDR2 SNEGSKA (reference sequence).

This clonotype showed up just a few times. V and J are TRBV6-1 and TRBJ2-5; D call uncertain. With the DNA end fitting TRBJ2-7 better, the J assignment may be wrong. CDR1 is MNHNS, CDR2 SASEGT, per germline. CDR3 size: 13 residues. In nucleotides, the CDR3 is TGTGCCAGCACGATGGACCCAACATACGAGCAGTACTTC. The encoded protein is CASTMDPTYEQYF.

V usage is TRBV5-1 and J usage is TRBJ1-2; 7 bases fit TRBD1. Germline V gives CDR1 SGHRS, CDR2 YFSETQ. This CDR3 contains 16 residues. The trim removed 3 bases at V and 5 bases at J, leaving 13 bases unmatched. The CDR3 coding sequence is TGCGCCAGCAGCTCAGAAGGGACAGCCCTAGGGTATGGCTACACCTTC. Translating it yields CASSSEGTALGYGYTF.

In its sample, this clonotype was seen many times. The CDR3 nucleotides read TGTGCCAGCAGTCCCCTGGCGGGGCCAGGAGCAGATACGCAGTATTTT. It translates to CASSPLAGPGADTQYF. The rearrangement links TRBV6-2 or TRBV6-3 to TRBJ2-3; D is possibly TRBD2 (6 bases). This CDR3 comprises 16 residues. The germline CDR1 and CDR2 sequences are MNHEY and SVGEGT. Between the trimmed V and J ends, which lost 5 bases and 4 bases, there was a span of 19 bases.

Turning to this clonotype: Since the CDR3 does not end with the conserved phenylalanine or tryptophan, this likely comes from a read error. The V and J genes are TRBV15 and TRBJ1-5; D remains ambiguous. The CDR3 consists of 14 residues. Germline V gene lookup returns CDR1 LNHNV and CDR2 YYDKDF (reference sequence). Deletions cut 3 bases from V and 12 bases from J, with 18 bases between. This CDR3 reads CATSRDLSKDFQHV. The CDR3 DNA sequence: TGTGCCACCAGCAGGGATCTCTCTAAGGACTTCCAGCATGTT.

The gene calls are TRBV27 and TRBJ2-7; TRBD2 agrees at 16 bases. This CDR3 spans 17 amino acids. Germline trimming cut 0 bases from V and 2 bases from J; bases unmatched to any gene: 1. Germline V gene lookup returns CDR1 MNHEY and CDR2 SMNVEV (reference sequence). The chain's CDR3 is CASSLSGLAGGAYEQYF. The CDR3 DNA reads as TGTGCCAGCAGTTTATCGGGACTAGCGGGAGGGGCCTACGAGCAGTACTTC.